This entry lists 7 T cell receptor beta chains sequenced from one sample in a study of CD8 T cells in Susac syndrome. Random-hexamer reverse transcription was applied to about 0.45 to 1 ug RNA. TCRdb ran MiXCR on the immunoSEQ multiplex PCR reads and lists one entry per CDR3 protein. Among under 70,000 distinct CDR3 sequences, 90% to 95% were seen once, and the ten largest hold 0.15% to 0.25%. Sample: CD8+ T cells from PBMCs. All receptors derive from a human donor in good health.

This clonotype was counted once. This chain connects TRBV7-9 to TRBJ2-1, with D unresolved. Germline CDR1 reads SEHNR; CDR2 reads FQNEAQ (reference sequence). The CDR3 totals 10 residues. The V end was cut by 2 bases, the J end by 10 bases, with 3 bases between. This CDR3 reads CASSLKEQFF. CDR3 bases: TGTGCCAGCAGCTTAAAGGAGCAGTTCTTC.

The gene calls are TRBV19 and TRBJ2-1; 8 bases are shared with TRBD2. Unmatched junction bases numbered 2, after V lost 7 bases and J lost 0 bases. This CDR3 is 14 amino acids long. Germline V gives CDR1 LNHDA, CDR2 SQIVND (reference sequence). The CDR3 protein is CASTGGSSYNEQFF. The CDR3 DNA reads TGTGCCAGTACGGGGGGGAGCTCCTACAATGAGCAGTTCTTC.

The J gene is TRBJ2-3, the V gene TRBV6-5, with TRBD2 matching 14 bases. Trimming removed 0 bases from V and 0 bases from J; junction bases left unmatched: 8. Germline lookup yields CDR1 MNHEY and CDR2 SVGAGI. The CDR3 runs to 20 residues. CDR3 coding DNA: TGTGCCAGCAGTTACTCGACGGGGACTAGCGGGGGTCAGAGCACAGATACGCAGTATTTT. This sequence encodes CASSYSTGTSGGQSTDTQYF.

The V and J genes are TRBV5-4 and TRBJ1-5; D is perhaps TRBD1 (6 bases). CDR1 and CDR2 from the germline V gene are SGHNT and YYREEE (reference sequence). The CDR3 consists of 13 residues. The V end lost 5 bases, the J end lost 5 bases, and 11 bases lay between the germline ends. In DNA, the CDR3 is TGTGCCAGCAGTCAGGGGAGCCATCAGCCCCAGCATTTT. It encodes CASSQGSHQPQHF.

Details on this clonotype: A read error may produce the germline difference seen at one junction end. The rearrangement links TRBV7-9 to TRBJ1-1, with D perhaps matching TRBD1 (6 bases). Per germline, CDR1 SEHNR and CDR2 FQNEAQ (reference sequence). The CDR3 extends over 14 amino acids. CDR3 sequence reads: CTSSRTDMNTEAFF. CDR3 coding DNA: TGTACCAGCAGCCGGACAGATATGAACACTGAAGCTTTCTTT.

Here the CDR3 reads CASSYTWRDSPQETQYF. CDR3 DNA: TGTGCCAGCAGTTACACATGGCGGGACAGCCCTCAAGAGACCCAGTACTTC. The gene calls are TRBV6-5 and TRBJ2-5, with TRBD1 as a possible D gene (7 bases). Germline-derived CDR1 and CDR2 are MNHEY and SVGAGI. The CDR3 is made up of 17 amino acids. With 2 bases removed from V and 2 bases from J, the gap between germline ends came to 18 bases.

V and J are TRBV7-9 and TRBJ1-1, with D uncertain. The CDR3 length is 12 residues. Trimming shortened V by 2 bases and J by 8 bases, and 9 bases separated the two germline ends. Germline V gives CDR1 SEHNR, CDR2 FQNEAQ (reference sequence). DNA for the CDR3: TGTGCCAGCAGCTTAAACGGGGTAGAAGCTTTCTTT. Translation: CASSLNGVEAFF.